The T cell receptor (beta chain) described here comes from a study of T cell repertoires in cytomegalovirus infection. Study-wide results and limits: HLA-C-restricted TCR beta clonotypes specific for CMV led the ex vivo response.

In regard to this clonotype: Its antigen remains unidentified.

The germline gives CDR1 SGHAT, CDR2 FQNNGV. There are 12 residues in the CDR3. V lost 5 bases and J lost 6, with 8 bases in between. One entry per CDR3 protein results from TCRdb running MiXCR on the reads. The sample has under 150,000 distinct CDR3 sequences, 30% seen once. The sequencing used CD8+ T cells from cultured PBMCs, collected from culture after CMV antigen stimulation. The gene calls are TRBV11-2 and TRBJ2-1; D possibly corresponds to TRBD1 (6 bases). This sequence originates from a human donor in good health (CMV status not recorded). Some clones in this sample may be carry-over from other donors' samples. CDR3 sequence: CASSQDSNEQFF. Here the CDR3 DNA reads TGTGCCAGCAGCCAGGACAGCAATGAGCAGTTCTTC. Combining the CDR3 with reference TRBV11-2 and TRBJ2-1 gives the whole variable domain EAGVAQSPRYKIIEKRQSVAFWCNPISGHATLYWYQQILGQGPKLLIQFQNNGVVDDSQLPKDRFSAERLKGVDSTLKIQPAKLEDSAVYLCASSQDSNEQFFGPGTRLTVL.